Following are 14 T cell receptor beta chains from one sample sequenced in a study of cytomegalovirus exposure and HLA in healthy donors. PCR involved 60 Vbeta and 13 Jbeta primers. Clones were read by immunoSEQ multiplex PCR, and TCRdb kept only the in-frame ones, dropping some. The sample has around 150,000 clones, around 80% seen once. The sequencing sample was made of PBMCs. The receptor set was obtained from a girl between 10 and 17 years old in good health and CMV-seropositive.

This sequence joins TRBV28 and TRBJ1-5, with D possibly matching TRBD1 (6 bases). CDR1 and CDR2 (germline): MDHEN, SYDVKM. With 8 bases removed from V and 4 bases from J, the gap between germline ends came to 18 bases. This CDR3 contains 15 residues. CDR3 coding DNA: TGTGCCAGCTGGAAGGGGGAGGGTGCAAATCAGCCCCAGCATTTT. Translating gives CASWKGEGANQPQHF.

V is TRBV28 and J is TRBJ2-2; D gene unclear. V was pared by 5 bases and J by 1 base, with 5 bases between. Germline CDR1 and CDR2: MDHEN and SYDVKM. The CDR3 is 13 amino acids. CDR3 sequence reads: CASSIKNTGELFF. The CDR3 DNA sequence: TGTGCCAGCAGTATTAAGAACACCGGGGAGCTGTTTTTT.

CDR3 in DNA: TGTGCCAGCAGTTACTCGACAGGGAACACCATATATTTT. Amino acids: CASSYSTGNTIYF. The V gene is TRBV6-5, the J gene TRBJ1-3; 7 nucleotides agree with TRBD1. The length of the CDR3 is 13 residues. After removal of 0 bases from V and 7 bases from J, the junction contained 0 bases not matched to a gene. Germline CDR1 reads MNHEY; CDR2 reads SVGAGI.

The chain employs TRBV7-9 and TRBJ2-5; 9 nucleotides agree with TRBD2. Germline CDR1 SEHNR, CDR2 FQNEAQ (reference sequence). This CDR3 region has 16 residues. The J segment lost 5 bases and the V segment lost 5 bases, leaving 12 bases of the junction unmatched. The CDR3: CASSAPFAGGRETQYF. CDR3 nucleotides: TGTGCCAGCAGCGCCCCCTTTGCGGGGGGGCGGGAGACCCAGTACTTC. Using reference TRBV7-9 and TRBJ2-5 for the parts outside the CDR3, the full variable domain is DTGVSQNPRHKITKRGQNVTFRCDPISEHNRLYWYRQTLGQGPEFLTYFQNEAQLEKSRLLSDRFSAERPKGSFSTLEIQRTEQGDSAMYLCASSAPFAGGRETQYFGPGTRLLVL.

This rearrangement joins TRBV12-5 to TRBJ2-3; 7 nucleotides match TRBD1. Unmatched junction bases numbered 11, after V lost 9 bases and J lost 2 bases. CDR3 length: 15 residues. Germline V CDR1 and CDR2: LGHNT, FRNRAP. Here the CDR3 reads CASWDSKTFTDTQYF. The CDR3 DNA reads TGTGCTAGCTGGGACAGCAAGACATTCACAGATACGCAGTATTTT.

The rearrangement uses TRBV11-1 and TRBJ1-1; possibly TRBD1 for D (6 bases). Trimming left V 6 bases short and J 5 bases short, with 13 bases between. Germline CDR1 reads SGHAT; CDR2 reads FQDESV (reference sequence). The CDR3 is 13 residues long. DNA of the CDR3: TGTGCCAGCAGTCGGACAGTCTTGACTGAAGCTTTCTTT. Translating gives CASSRTVLTEAFF.

The chain links TRBV28 to TRBJ2-2; D perhaps matches TRBD2 (5 bases). V was clipped by 4 bases and J by 7 bases, with 16 bases between them. Germline loops: CDR1 MDHEN, CDR2 SYDVKM. CDR3 length equals 15 residues. CDR3 sequence (DNA): TGTGCCAGCAGTTCCTCCAGAGGAGGTATCGGGGAGCTGTTTTTT. Translated: CASSSSRGGIGELFF.

The chain employs TRBV9 and TRBJ2-1, with TRBD1 matching 10 bases. V lost 4 bases and J lost 3; bases outside the gene matches: 19. The CDR3 is made up of 20 amino acids. Germline V lookup: CDR1 SGDLS, CDR2 YYNGEE. In DNA, the CDR3 is TGTGCCAGCAGCACACGCCGGGACAGGGGTCCCACTGGGCACTACAATGAGCAGTTCTTC. Translating it yields CASSTRRDRGPTGHYNEQFF. The complete variable domain, with remaining parts taken from reference TRBV9 and TRBJ2-1, reads DSGVTQTPKHLITATGQRVTLRCSPRSGDLSVYWYQQSLDQGLQFLIQYYNGEERAKGNILERFSAQQFPDLHSELNLSSLELGDSALYFCASSTRRDRGPTGHYNEQFFGPGTRLTVL.

This chain joins TRBV7-3 and TRBJ2-7; D is perhaps TRBD1 (6 bases). The CDR3 has 13 amino acids. The V end was cut by 2 bases, the J end by 11 bases, with 16 bases between. Germline values: CDR1 SGHTA, CDR2 FQGTGA. The CDR3 nucleotides are TGTGCCAGCAGCTTATCAGGGGCGCCAAAGAAGTACTTC. Encoded protein: CASSLSGAPKKYF.

The chain is built from TRBV7-3 and TRBJ2-5; 7 bases match TRBD2. From germline, CDR1 is SGHTA and CDR2 FQGTGA. The CDR3 is made up of 14 amino acids. Trimming cost V 5 bases and J 5 bases; bases outside gene matches: 8. The CDR3 protein is CASSPGRSVETQYF. The CDR3 region has the DNA TGTGCCAGCAGCCCCGGGAGGTCAGTGGAGACCCAGTACTTC.

In this sample, this clone turned up once. The V and J genes are TRBV6-6 and TRBJ2-1; D uncertain. The CDR3 contains 11 residues. V was clipped by 5 bases and J by 4 bases, with 3 bases between them. CDR1 is MNHNY and CDR2 is SVGAGI in the germline V gene (reference sequence). CDR3 DNA sequence: TGTGCCAGCAGTCCATACAATGAGCAGTTCTTC. As protein: CASSPYNEQFF.

This sequence joins TRBV28 and TRBJ2-7; D may be TRBD1 (6 bases). Germline CDR1 MDHEN, CDR2 SYDVKM. This CDR3 is built from 15 residues. V was cut by 3 bases and J by 3 bases, with 15 bases left in between. CDR3 loop: CASSFYRAYNYEQYF. The CDR3 nucleotides read TGTGCCAGCAGTTTCTACAGGGCCTATAACTACGAGCAGTACTTC.

This clone was recorded a few times. The chain is built from TRBV11-2 and TRBJ1-2; TRBD1 might be the D (5 bases). This CDR3 contains 16 residues. Germline CDR1 SGHAT, CDR2 FQNNGV. Trimming pared 4 bases from V and 2 bases from J, leaving 17 bases between. CDR3 sequence reads: CASSSLGVLSNYGYTF. For the CDR3, the DNA is TGTGCCAGCAGCTCCTTAGGGGTACTCTCGAACTATGGCTACACCTTC.

The CDR3 protein is CASSPGQASSYEQYF. CDR3 coding DNA: TGTGCCAGCTCACCGGGACAGGCGAGCTCCTACGAGCAGTACTTC. The chain employs TRBV18 and TRBJ2-7; 8 nucleotides match TRBD1. Losses at the gene ends were 3 bases for V and 0 bases for J; bases not matched to a gene: 4. The CDR3 is 15 amino acids. From germline, CDR1 is KGHSH and CDR2 LQKENI.